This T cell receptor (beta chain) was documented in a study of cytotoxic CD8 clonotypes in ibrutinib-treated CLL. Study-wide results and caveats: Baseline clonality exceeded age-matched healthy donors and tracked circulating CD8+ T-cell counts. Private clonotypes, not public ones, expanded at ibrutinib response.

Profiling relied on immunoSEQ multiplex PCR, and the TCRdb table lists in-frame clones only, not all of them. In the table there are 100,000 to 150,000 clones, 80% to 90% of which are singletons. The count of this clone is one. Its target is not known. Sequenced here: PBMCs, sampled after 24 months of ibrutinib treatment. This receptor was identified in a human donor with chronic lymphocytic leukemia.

The CDR3 reads CASSFGSRGTDTQYF. The CDR3 region has the DNA TGTGCCAGCAGCTTTGGATCGCGGGGCACAGATACGCAGTATTTT. The V call is TRBV5-4, the J call TRBJ2-3, with a tentative D call TRBD2 (5 bases). The CDR3 length is 15 residues. V was clipped by 2 bases and J by 1 base, with 11 bases between them. Looked up from germline, CDR1 is SGHNT and CDR2 is YYREEE (reference sequence).